This is a list of T cell receptor beta chains from one sample in a study of blood T cell repertoires in COVID-19. Clones were read by immunoSEQ multiplex PCR, and TCRdb kept only the in-frame ones, dropping some. The sample lists 30,000 to 40,000 clones, 81% occurring once. The source material was peripheral blood. These receptors were taken from a man in his 70s with COVID-19, enrolled during active disease. Both conserved end residues are part of each CDR3. The D gene is left open where the match is weak. The size entry is marked missing in some rows and otherwise reads once, few, many or a size class.

DNA: TGCAGCGTTCCAGCACCCGGGACTAGCACGTTGGCTGAGCAGTTCTTC
CDR3: CSVPAPGTSTLAEQFF
V: TRBV29-1
D: TRBD2
size: .
J: TRBJ2-1

DNA: TGTGCCAGCAGCTTATTGTCAACAGGGACTGGGGCCAACGTCCTGACTTTC
CDR3: CASSLLSTGTGANVLTF
V: TRBV7-3
D: .
size: medium-sized
J: TRBJ2-6

DNA: TGTGCCAGTAGTAATCGCGGGACAGGGAGGTACGAGCAGTACTTC
CDR3: CASSNRGTGRYEQYF
V: TRBV19
D: TRBD1
size: once
J: TRBJ2-7

DNA: TGCGCCAGCAGCGCCACCCTAGATCAGCCCCAGCATTTT
CDR3: CASSATLDQPQHF
V: TRBV5-1
D: .
size: .
J: TRBJ1-5

DNA: TGCAGCGGGGGGGACAGCGAAAAACTGTTTTTT
CDR3: CSGGDSEKLFF
V: TRBV29-1
D: TRBD1
size: once
J: TRBJ1-4

DNA: TGTGCCACCAGCAGAGAACTAGCGGAGGCTAATGAGCAGTTCTTC
CDR3: CATSRELAEANEQFF
V: TRBV15
D: TRBD2
size: .
J: TRBJ2-1

DNA: TGTGCCAGCAGCTTAATCCAGGGCTCTAATCAGCCCCAGCATTTT
CDR3: CASSLIQGSNQPQHF
V: TRBV7-9
D: .
size: few
J: TRBJ1-5

DNA: TGTGCCAGCAGTTTCCCGGTGAGGGGGAACGAATATGGCTACACCTTC
CDR3: CASSFPVRGNEYGYTF
V: TRBV28
D: .
size: .
J: TRBJ1-2

DNA: TGTGCCACCAGCAGTAGCGGGAGGGTTTACAATGAGCAGTTCTTC
CDR3: CATSSSGRVYNEQFF
V: TRBV15
D: TRBD2
size: .
J: TRBJ2-1

DNA: TGTGCCATTGGAAGAAGGGGGACAGGGAGCGAGCAGTACTTC
CDR3: CAIGRRGTGSEQYF
V: TRBV10-3
D: TRBD1
size: few
J: TRBJ2-7

DNA: TGTGCCAGCAGCCCCTGGACAGCGATAAACAATGAGCAGTTCTTC
CDR3: CASSPWTAINNEQFF
V: TRBV5-8
D: .
size: .
J: TRBJ2-1

DNA: TGTGCCATCAGTACAGGGGTTGATCAGCCCCAGCATTTT
CDR3: CAISTGVDQPQHF
V: TRBV10-3
D: TRBD1
size: .
J: TRBJ1-5

DNA: TGTGCCAGTGGCGGTAATTCACCCCTCCACTTT
CDR3: CASGGNSPLHF
V: TRBV6-5
D: .
size: few
J: TRBJ1-6

DNA: TGTGCCAGCAGCTTAGGTCAGGGAACTGAAGCTTTCTTT
CDR3: CASSLGQGTEAFF
V: TRBV11-1
D: .
size: .
J: TRBJ1-1

DNA: TGCAGCGTAGGCAGGGGCGAGGGTCAGCCCCAGCATTTT
CDR3: CSVGRGEGQPQHF
V: TRBV29-1
D: .
size: .
J: TRBJ1-5

DNA: TGCGCCAGCAGCTTGGTGGGCAGTTATAGCAATCAGCCCCAGCATTTT
CDR3: CASSLVGSYSNQPQHF
V: TRBV5-1
D: .
size: large
J: TRBJ1-5

DNA: TGTGCCAGCAGCCGGAGGGGGGGGAATGAAAAACTGTTTTTT
CDR3: CASSRRGGNEKLFF
V: TRBV11-3
D: .
size: .
J: TRBJ1-4

DNA: TGTGCCAGCAGCAGACAGGGGAGCACCGGGGAGCTGTTTTTT
CDR3: CASSRQGSTGELFF
V: TRBV9
D: TRBD1
size: .
J: TRBJ2-2

DNA: TGTGCCACCAGCAGAAGTACAGGGTTCACTGAAGCTTTCTTT
CDR3: CATSRSTGFTEAFF
V: TRBV15
D: .
size: once
J: TRBJ1-1

DNA: TGCAGCGTTAAAACAGGGGGGCCCTACGAGCAGTACTTC
CDR3: CSVKTGGPYEQYF
V: TRBV29-1
D: TRBD1
size: .
J: TRBJ2-7

DNA: TGCGCCACCCAGCTTGGGCCGGGGGAGACCCAGTACTTC
CDR3: CATQLGPGETQYF
V: TRBV5-1
D: .
size: .
J: TRBJ2-5

DNA: TGTGCCAGCAGTTTCGGCTCAGGGACAGACGGCTACACCTTC
CDR3: CASSFGSGTDGYTF
V: TRBV25-1
D: TRBD1
size: .
J: TRBJ1-2

DNA: TGTGCCAGCAGCTTGGGCAAGTACTGGGAGCAGTACTTC
CDR3: CASSLGKYWEQYF
V: TRBV7-2
D: .
size: .
J: TRBJ2-7

DNA: TGTGCCAGCAGACCGACAGGGAACACTGAAGCTTTCTTT
CDR3: CASRPTGNTEAFF
V: TRBV27
D: .
size: .
J: TRBJ1-1

DNA: TGTGCCAGCAGTGAAGTCCTGTCGGGGGCCAACGTCCTGACTTTC
CDR3: CASSEVLSGANVLTF
V: TRBV6-1
D: .
size: .
J: TRBJ2-6

DNA: TGTGCCAGCAGCTGGACTAGCTACAATGAGCAGTTCTTC
CDR3: CASSWTSYNEQFF
V: TRBV25-1
D: TRBD2
size: .
J: TRBJ2-1

DNA: TGTGCCAGCCGACGGACAGGGGGCGCCGAGCAGTACTTC
CDR3: CASRRTGGAEQYF
V: TRBV6-5
D: TRBD1
size: .
J: TRBJ2-7

DNA: TGCAGTGCTATGACTAGCAATGAGCAGTTCTTC
CDR3: CSAMTSNEQFF
V: TRBV20-1
D: .
size: .
J: TRBJ2-1

DNA: TGCGCCAGCAGCTTGACTAGCGGGACCTACAATGAGCAGTTCTTC
CDR3: CASSLTSGTYNEQFF
V: TRBV5-1
D: TRBD2
size: .
J: TRBJ2-1

DNA: TGTGCCAGCAGCCTCTGGATTGGAGGAACCGGGGAGCTGTTTTTT
CDR3: CASSLWIGGTGELFF
V: TRBV7-2
D: .
size: .
J: TRBJ2-2

DNA: TGTGCCAGCTCACCGACAGTCAACCCTCCTGAAGCTTTCTTT
CDR3: CASSPTVNPPEAFF
V: TRBV18
D: .
size: .
J: TRBJ1-1

DNA: TGTGCCAGCAGCCGGACAGGGGGCGTCGGCTACACCTTC
CDR3: CASSRTGGVGYTF
V: TRBV28
D: TRBD1
size: .
J: TRBJ1-2

DNA: TGTGCCAGTAGTATACAGGGGACTGAAGCTTTCTTT
CDR3: CASSIQGTEAFF
V: TRBV19
D: .
size: .
J: TRBJ1-1

DNA: TGTGCCAGTAGCCCCCCCATCCTCGCGGGAACCTACGAGCAGTACTTC
CDR3: CASSPPILAGTYEQYF
V: TRBV19
D: .
size: .
J: TRBJ2-7

DNA: TGTGCCAGAACGGCAGGGGCGGGCACCGGGGAGCTGTTTTTT
CDR3: CARTAGAGTGELFF
V: TRBV21-1
D: .
size: .
J: TRBJ2-2

DNA: TGTGCCAGCAGTTCCGACCGGGACACCCTAGGGGGAGAGACCCAGTACTTC
CDR3: CASSSDRDTLGGETQYF
V: TRBV7-8
D: .
size: .
J: TRBJ2-5

DNA: TGTGCCTGGGGGACAGGGGGGCAGAACACTGAAGCTTTCTTT
CDR3: CAWGTGGQNTEAFF
V: TRBV30
D: TRBD1
size: .
J: TRBJ1-1